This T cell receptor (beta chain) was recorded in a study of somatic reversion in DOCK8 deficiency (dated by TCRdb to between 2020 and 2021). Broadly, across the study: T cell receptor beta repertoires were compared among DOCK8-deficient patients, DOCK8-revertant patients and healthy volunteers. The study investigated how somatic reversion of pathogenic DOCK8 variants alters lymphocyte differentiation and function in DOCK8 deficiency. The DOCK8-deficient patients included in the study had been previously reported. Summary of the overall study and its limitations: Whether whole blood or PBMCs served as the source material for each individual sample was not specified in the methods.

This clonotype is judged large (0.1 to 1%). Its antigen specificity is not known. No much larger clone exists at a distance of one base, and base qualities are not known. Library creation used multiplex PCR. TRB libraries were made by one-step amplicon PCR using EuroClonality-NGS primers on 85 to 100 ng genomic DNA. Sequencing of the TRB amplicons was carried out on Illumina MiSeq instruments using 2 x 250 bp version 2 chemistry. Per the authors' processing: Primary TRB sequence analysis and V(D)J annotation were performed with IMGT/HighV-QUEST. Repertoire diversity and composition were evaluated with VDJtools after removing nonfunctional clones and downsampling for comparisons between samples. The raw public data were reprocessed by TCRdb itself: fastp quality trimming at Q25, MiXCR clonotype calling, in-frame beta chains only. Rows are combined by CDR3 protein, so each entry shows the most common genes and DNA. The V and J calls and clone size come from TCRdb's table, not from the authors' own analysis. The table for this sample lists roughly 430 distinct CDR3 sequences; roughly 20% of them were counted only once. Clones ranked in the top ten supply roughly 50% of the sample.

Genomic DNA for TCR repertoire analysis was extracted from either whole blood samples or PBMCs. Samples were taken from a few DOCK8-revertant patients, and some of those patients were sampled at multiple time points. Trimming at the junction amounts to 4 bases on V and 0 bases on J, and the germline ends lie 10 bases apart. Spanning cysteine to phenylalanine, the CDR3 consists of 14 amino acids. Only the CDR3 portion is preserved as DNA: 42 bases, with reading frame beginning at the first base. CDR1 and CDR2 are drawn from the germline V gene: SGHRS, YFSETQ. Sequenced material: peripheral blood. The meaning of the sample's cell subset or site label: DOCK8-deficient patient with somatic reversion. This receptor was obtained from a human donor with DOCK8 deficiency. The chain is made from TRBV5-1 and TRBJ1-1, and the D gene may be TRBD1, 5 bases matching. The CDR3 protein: CASSVDRLNTEAFF. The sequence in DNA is TGCGCCAGCAGCGTTGACAGACTGAACACTGAAGCTTTCTTT.